The following is a T cell receptor (beta chain) sequence with its context. Its matching antigen is unknown. RNA transcripts were the source from which TCR beta CDR3 regions were amplified. Second-round multiplex PCR came after a first-round RT-PCR that employed HTBI primers. MiXCR, run by TCRdb on the multiplex PCR reads, gives a single entry per CDR3 protein. The table includes some 210,000 distinct CDR3 sequences, under 30% detected once. CDR1 and CDR2 from the germline V gene are MNHNS and SASEGT. The CDR3 contains 16 residues. The J segment lost 4 bases and the V segment lost 7 bases, leaving 13 bases of the junction unmatched. This sample is part of a study of Graves' ophthalmopathy and Graves' hyperthyroidism. About the study: Peripheral blood collection took place at initial diagnosis, before any treatment. Study-level results: The authors also found most expanded thyroid clonotypes above 0.001 frequency in blood.

Presentation of ophthalmopathy in the donors involved moderate-to-severe activity, CAS ≥3, NOSPECS ≥4 and a duration under 3 months. The evidence that diagnosis relied on was clinical symptoms, serum thyroxine, TRAb, thyroid ultrasound and orbital computed tomography. The genes are TRBV6-1 and TRBJ2-5, with TRBD2 identical over 9 bases. The source material was peripheral blood. The receptor's source is a man aged 50 or older with Graves' ophthalmopathy. In DNA form, the CDR3 reads TGTGCCAGCACCCCGTGGCGGGGGGGCCTGGGAGAGACCCAGTACTTC. As protein: CASTPWRGGLGETQYF.